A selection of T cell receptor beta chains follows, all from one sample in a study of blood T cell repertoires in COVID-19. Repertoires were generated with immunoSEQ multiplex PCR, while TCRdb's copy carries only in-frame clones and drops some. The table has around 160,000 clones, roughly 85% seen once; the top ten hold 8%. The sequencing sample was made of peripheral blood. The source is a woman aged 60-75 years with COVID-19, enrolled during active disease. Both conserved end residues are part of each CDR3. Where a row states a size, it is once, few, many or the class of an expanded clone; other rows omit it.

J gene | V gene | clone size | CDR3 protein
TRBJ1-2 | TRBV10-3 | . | CAISPTVANYGYTF
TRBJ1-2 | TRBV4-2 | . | CASSQDTGANYGYTF
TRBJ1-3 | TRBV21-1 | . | CASNPRVGGNTIYF
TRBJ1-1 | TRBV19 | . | CASSIVGGNTEAFF
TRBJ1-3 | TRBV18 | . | CASSPSDSSSGNTIYF
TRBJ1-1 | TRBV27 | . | CASSQGQGWGDTEAFF
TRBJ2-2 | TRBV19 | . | CASRVLAGHGGELFF
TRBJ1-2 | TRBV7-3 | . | CASSQTGGEGYTF
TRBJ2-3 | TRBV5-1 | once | CASSLVASEGTDTQYF
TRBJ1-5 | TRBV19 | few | CASTKRERDQPQHF
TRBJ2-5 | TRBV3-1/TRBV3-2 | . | CASSQRGPETQYF
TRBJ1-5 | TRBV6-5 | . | CASSYSTGSNQPQHF
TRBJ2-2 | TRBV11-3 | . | CASSEMDRGSAGELFF
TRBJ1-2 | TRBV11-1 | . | CASSTRGRTGYTF
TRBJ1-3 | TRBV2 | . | CASSTGQAGNTIYF
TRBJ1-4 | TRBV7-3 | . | CASSRGSSEKLFF
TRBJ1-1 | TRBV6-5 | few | CASPRNDRGLTEAFF
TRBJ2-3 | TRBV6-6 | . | CASSWDRIDTQYF
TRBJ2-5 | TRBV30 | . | CAWSSTGQETQYF
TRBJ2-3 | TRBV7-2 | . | CASSLDQTYTDTQYF